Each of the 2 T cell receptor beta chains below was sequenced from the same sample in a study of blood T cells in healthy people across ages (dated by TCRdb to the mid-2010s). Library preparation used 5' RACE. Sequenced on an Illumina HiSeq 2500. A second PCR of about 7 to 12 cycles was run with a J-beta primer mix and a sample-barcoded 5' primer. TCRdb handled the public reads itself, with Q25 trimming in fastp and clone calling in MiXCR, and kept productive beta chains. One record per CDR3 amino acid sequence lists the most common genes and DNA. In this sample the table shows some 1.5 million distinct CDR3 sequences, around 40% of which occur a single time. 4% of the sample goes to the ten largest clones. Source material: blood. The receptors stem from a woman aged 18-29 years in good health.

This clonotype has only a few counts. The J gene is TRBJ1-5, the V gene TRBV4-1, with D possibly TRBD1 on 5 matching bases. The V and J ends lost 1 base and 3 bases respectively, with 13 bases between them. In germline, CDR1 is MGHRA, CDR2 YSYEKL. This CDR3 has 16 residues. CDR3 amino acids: CASSQVGGWNNQPQHF. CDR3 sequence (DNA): TGCGCCAGCAGCCAAGTGGGGGGGTGGAACAATCAGCCCCAGCATTTT.

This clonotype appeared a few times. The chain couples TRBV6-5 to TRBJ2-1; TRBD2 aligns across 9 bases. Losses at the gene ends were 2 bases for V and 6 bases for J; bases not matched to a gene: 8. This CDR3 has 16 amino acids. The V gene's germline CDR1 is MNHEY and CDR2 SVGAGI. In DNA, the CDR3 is TGTGCCAGCAGTTACGAGTTGGGACTAGCTGGCAATGAGCAGTTCTTC. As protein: CASSYELGLAGNEQFF.